The subject of this entry is one T cell receptor (beta chain). The data are from a study of blood T cell repertoires in COVID-19. Profiling relied on immunoSEQ multiplex PCR, and the TCRdb table lists in-frame clones only, not all of them. Altogether some 150,000 clones are present, roughly 82% being singletons, with the ten largest covering approximately 4.6%. The origin of this receptor is a human donor in a cohort sampled during active COVID-19. The sequenced material came from peripheral blood.

This chain's CDR3 is CASSTPGQEVYGYTF. CDR3 DNA: TGTGCCAGCAGCACCCCCGGACAGGAAGTCTATGGCTACACCTTC. The V call is TRBV7-9, the J call TRBJ1-2; 7 bases fit TRBD1. The CDR3 spans 15 residues. Per germline, CDR1 SEHNR and CDR2 FQNEAQ (reference sequence). With V trimmed by 5 bases and J by 4 bases, 10 bases remained unmatched.